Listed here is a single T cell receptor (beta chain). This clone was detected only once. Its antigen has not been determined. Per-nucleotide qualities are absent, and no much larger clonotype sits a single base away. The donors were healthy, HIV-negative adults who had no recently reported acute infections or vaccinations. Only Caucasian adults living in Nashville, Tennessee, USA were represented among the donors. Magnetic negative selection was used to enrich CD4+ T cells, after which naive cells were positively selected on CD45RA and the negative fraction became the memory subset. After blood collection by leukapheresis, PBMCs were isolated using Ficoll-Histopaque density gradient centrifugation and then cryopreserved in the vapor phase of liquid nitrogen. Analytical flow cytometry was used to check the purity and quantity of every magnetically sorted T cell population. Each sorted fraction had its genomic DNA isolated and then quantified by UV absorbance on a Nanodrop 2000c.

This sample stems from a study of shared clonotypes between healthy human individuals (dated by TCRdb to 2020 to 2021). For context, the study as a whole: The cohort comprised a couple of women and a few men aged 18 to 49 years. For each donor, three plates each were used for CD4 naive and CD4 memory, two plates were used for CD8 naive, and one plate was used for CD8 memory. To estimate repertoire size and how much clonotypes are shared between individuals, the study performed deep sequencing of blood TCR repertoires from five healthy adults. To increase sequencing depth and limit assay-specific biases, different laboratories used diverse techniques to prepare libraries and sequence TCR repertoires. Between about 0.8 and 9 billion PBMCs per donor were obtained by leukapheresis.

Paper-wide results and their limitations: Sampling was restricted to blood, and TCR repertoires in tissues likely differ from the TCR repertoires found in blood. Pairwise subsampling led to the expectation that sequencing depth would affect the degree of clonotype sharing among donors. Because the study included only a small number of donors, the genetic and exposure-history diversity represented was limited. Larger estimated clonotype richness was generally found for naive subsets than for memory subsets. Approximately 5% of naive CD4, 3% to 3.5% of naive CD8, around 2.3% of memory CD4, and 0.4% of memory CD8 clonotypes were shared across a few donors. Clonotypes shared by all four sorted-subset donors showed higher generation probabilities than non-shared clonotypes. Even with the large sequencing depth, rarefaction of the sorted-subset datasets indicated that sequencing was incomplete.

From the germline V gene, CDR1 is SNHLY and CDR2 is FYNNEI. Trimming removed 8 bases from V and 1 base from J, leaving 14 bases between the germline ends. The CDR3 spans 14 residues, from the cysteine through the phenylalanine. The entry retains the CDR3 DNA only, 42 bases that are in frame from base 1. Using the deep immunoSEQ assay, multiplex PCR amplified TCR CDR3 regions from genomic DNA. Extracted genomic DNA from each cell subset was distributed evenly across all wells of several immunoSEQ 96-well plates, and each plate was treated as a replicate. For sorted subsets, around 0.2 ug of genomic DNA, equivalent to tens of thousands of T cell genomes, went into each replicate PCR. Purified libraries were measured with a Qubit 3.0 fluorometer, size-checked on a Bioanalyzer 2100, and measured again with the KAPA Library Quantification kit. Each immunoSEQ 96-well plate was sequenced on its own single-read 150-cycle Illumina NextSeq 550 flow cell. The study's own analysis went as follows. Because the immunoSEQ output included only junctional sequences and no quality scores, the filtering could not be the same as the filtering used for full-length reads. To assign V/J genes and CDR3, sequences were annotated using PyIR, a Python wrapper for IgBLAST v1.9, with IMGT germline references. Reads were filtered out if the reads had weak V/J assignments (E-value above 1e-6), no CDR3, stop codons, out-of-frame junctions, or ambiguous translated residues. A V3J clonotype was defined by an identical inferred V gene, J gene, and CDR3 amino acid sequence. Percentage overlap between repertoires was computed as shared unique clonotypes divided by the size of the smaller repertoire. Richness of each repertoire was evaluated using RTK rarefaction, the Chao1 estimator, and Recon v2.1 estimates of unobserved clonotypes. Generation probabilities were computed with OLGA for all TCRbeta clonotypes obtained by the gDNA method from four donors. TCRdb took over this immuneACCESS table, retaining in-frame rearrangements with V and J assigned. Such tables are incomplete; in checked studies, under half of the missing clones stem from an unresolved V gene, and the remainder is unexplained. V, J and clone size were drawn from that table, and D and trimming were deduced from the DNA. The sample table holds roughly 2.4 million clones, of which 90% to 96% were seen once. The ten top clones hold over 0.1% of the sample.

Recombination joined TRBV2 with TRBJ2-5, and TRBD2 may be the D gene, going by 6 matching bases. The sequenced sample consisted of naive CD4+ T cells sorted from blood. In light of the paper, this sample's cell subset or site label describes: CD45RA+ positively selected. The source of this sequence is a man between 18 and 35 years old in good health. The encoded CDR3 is CASYRDSFQETQYF. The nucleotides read TGTGCCAGCTACCGGGACTCCTTCCAAGAGACCCAGTACTTC.